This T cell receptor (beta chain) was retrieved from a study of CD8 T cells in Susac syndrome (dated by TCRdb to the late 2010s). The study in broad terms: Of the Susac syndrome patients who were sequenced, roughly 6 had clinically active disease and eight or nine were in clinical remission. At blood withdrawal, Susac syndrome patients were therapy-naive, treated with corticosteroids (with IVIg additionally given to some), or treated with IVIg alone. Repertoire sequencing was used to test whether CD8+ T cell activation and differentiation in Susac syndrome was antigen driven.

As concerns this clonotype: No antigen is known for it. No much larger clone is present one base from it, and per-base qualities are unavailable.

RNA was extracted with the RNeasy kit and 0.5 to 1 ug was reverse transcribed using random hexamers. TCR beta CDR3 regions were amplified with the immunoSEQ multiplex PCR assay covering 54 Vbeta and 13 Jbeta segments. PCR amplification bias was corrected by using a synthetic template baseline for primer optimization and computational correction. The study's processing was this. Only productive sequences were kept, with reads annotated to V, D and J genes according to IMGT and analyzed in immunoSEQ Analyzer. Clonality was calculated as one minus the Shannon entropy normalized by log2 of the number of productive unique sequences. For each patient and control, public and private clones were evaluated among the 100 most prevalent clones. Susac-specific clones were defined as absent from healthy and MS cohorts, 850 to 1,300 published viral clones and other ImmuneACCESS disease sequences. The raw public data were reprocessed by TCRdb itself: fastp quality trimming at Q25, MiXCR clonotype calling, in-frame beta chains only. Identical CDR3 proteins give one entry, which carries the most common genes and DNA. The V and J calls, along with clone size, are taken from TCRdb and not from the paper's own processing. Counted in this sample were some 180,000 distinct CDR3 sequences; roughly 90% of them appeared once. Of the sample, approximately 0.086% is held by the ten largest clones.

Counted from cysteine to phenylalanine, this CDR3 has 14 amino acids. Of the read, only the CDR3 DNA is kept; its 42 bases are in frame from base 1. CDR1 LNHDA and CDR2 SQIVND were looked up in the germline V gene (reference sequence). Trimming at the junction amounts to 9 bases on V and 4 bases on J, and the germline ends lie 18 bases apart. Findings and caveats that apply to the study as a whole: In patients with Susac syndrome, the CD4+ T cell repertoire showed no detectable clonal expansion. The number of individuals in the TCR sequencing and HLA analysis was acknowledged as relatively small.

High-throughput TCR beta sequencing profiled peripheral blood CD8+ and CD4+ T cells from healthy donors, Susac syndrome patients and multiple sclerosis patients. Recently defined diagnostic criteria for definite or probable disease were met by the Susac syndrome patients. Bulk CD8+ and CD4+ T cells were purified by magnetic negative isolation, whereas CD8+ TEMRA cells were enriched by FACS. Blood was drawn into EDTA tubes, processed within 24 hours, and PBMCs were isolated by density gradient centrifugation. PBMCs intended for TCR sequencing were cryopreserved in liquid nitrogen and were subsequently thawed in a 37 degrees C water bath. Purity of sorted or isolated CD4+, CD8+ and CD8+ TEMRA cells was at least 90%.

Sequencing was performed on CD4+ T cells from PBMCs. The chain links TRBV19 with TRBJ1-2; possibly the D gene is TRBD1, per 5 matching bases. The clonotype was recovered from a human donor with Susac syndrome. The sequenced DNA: TGTGCCAGCACCCTGCCTGGGGACGTCTATGGCTACACCTTC. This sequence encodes CASTLPGDVYGYTF. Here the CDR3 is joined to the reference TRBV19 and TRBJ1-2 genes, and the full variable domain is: DGGITQSPKYLFRKEGQNVTLSCEQNLNHDAMYWYRQDPGQGLRLIYYSQIVNDFQKGDIAEGYSVSREKKESFPLTVTSAQKNPTAFYLCASTLPGDVYGYTFGSGTRLTVV.